These 11 T cell receptor beta chains share one sample of origin, sequenced in a study of T cell responses to AZD1222 COVID-19 vaccine (dated by TCRdb to the early 2020s). The label giving this sample's time point can be read as: baseline before first vaccination. The method behind the library was the immunoSEQ multiplex PCR assay. The clones in this table, taken by TCRdb from immuneACCESS, are in-frame only. Not every clone is retained; where verified, under half of the shortfall comes from an unresolved V gene, and the cause of the rest is unknown. Across this sample there are fewer than 200,000 clones, with over 80% seen only once. Clones ranked in the top ten supply 6.1% of the sample. The input for sequencing was peripheral blood, taken on day 0 of AZD1222 vaccination. These receptors all stem from an adult in good health.

This sequence joins TRBV12-3 or TRBV12-4 and TRBJ1-1; the match to TRBD1 covers 8 bases. The ends lost 7 bases at V and 10 bases at J; junction bases unmatched: 11. The CDR3 totals 13 residues. This chain's CDR3 is CASTPGTGGVAFF. The DNA of the CDR3 is TGTGCCAGCACCCCCGGGACAGGTGGGGTAGCTTTCTTT.

This clone came up a few times. This chain links TRBV6-2 or TRBV6-3 with TRBJ1-1; D is perhaps TRBD1 (5 bases). In germline, CDR1 is MNHEY, CDR2 SVGEGT. Trimming shortened V by 8 bases and J by 4 bases, and 8 bases separated the two germline ends. There are 11 residues in the CDR3. CDR3: CASGQGTEAFF. The CDR3 region has the DNA TGTGCCAGCGGCCAGGGCACTGAAGCTTTCTTT.

The J gene is TRBJ2-2, the V gene TRBV29-1, with TRBD2 matching 12 bases. J lost 7 bases, V lost 6 bases, and 6 bases had no gene match. CDR1 SQVTM and CDR2 ANQGSEA come from the germline V gene. This CDR3 comprises 14 residues. CDR3 amino acids: CSVRLAGGIGELFF. Written as DNA, the CDR3 is TGCAGCGTCCGTCTAGCGGGGGGGATCGGGGAGCTGTTTTTT.

The V call is TRBV7-2, the J call TRBJ2-1; 10 bases fit TRBD2. Trimming cost V 5 bases and J 6 bases; bases outside gene matches: 13. CDR1 is SGHTA and CDR2 is FQGNSA in the germline V gene. This CDR3 has 17 amino acids. The CDR3 here is CASSLQPLAGSGNEQFF. CDR3 DNA: TGTGCCAGCAGCCTTCAACCACTAGCGGGATCGGGCAATGAGCAGTTCTTC.

The table lists this clone with a few counts. One end of the junction is discordant with germline, which a read error may explain. The DNA for the CDR3 is TGTGCCACTAGTTCCGTTGGGGGCTCACCCCTCCACTTT. Translation: CATSSVGGSPLHF. The chain is built from TRBV19 and TRBJ1-6; the D gene is possibly TRBD1 (6 bases). This CDR3 has 13 amino acids. Germline CDR1 is LNHDA and CDR2 is SQIVND (reference sequence).

This rearrangement joins TRBV18 to TRBJ1-3, with 9 bases identical to TRBD1. CDR1 and CDR2 (germline): KGHSH, LQKENI. V shed 3 bases and J 3 bases; nucleotides not matched to a gene: 3. The CDR3 contains 15 residues. The CDR3 loop is CASSPGQGGGNTIYF. CDR3 coding DNA: TGTGCCAGCTCACCGGGACAGGGAGGTGGAAACACCATATATTTT.

This chain links TRBV3-1 (or the pseudogene TRBV3-2) with TRBJ1-2; D is unresolved. Germline CDR1 and CDR2: LGHDT and YNNKEL (reference sequence). This CDR3 has 14 residues. The V end lost 5 bases, the J end lost 1 base, and 11 bases lay between the germline ends. Written as DNA, the CDR3 is TGTGCCAGCAGCAAGTCCACGGGTAACTATGGCTACACCTTC. This sequence encodes CASSKSTGNYGYTF.

This clone occurred a few times. The chain recombines TRBV5-1 with TRBJ2-3, with TRBD2 matching 8 bases. This CDR3 comprises 14 residues. The junction had 4 bases not matched to a gene; V was cut back by 2 bases and J by 5 bases. Germline CDR1 and CDR2: SGHRS and YFSETQ. The CDR3 DNA reads as TGCGCCAGCAGCTTAGCGGGAGAGGGAGATACGCAGTATTTT. Translating gives CASSLAGEGDTQYF.

CDR3 in DNA: TGTGCCAGCTCCCTTAGTACGGCAACGAGCTCTGGAAACACCATATATTTT. This sequence encodes CASSLSTATSSGNTIYF. The rearrangement links TRBV18 to TRBJ1-3; D uncertain. The germline CDR1 and CDR2 sequences are KGHSH and LQKENI. The germline V and J ends were trimmed by 6 bases and 0 bases, with 18 bases remaining between them. This CDR3 spans 17 amino acids.

This clone turned up a few times. The V gene is TRBV20-1, the J gene TRBJ2-7; D is uncertain. The germline V gene has CDR1 DFQATT and CDR2 SNEGSKA (reference sequence). The CDR3 totals 11 residues. Trimming stripped 3 bases from V and 5 bases from J, with 8 bases between. CDR3 coding DNA: TGCAGTGCTAGGGTAAAGAACGAGCAGTACTTC. Protein: CSARVKNEQYF.

The rearrangement links TRBV24-1 to TRBJ1-1; a possible D gene is TRBD1 (6 bases). V was clipped by 12 bases and J by 4 bases, with 14 bases between them. The CDR3 has 12 residues. Germline CDR1 reads KGHDR; CDR2 reads SFDVKD. In DNA form, the CDR3 reads TGTGCCGTATCCAGGGGTCCCACTGAAGCTTTCTTT. The encoded protein is CAVSRGPTEAFF.